Listed here are 22 T cell receptor beta chains from one sample, sequenced in a study of blood T cell repertoires in COVID-19. Repertoires were generated with immunoSEQ multiplex PCR, while TCRdb's copy carries only in-frame clones and drops some. This table holds approximately 270,000 clones, approximately 88% found once. Input material: peripheral blood. These receptor sequences come from a woman aged 30 to 39 with COVID-19, enrolled during active disease.

This clone was counted only a few times. The J gene is TRBJ1-2, the V gene TRBV19; 11 bases agree with TRBD1. The CDR3 runs 15 residues. The V segment lost 6 bases and the J segment 2 bases; nucleotides outside the gene matches: 5. In germline, CDR1 is LNHDA, CDR2 SQIVND (reference sequence). The CDR3 DNA follows: TGTGCCAGTAGCCCCTGGGACAGGGGGAACTATGGCTACACCTTC. Protein product: CASSPWDRGNYGYTF.

The chain employs TRBV5-5 and TRBJ2-4; D is perhaps TRBD2 (5 bases). Germline CDR1 is SGHKS and CDR2 is YYEKEE (reference sequence). The V gene lost 3 bases and the J gene lost 6 bases, with 10 bases spanning the gap. This CDR3 contains 13 residues. CDR3 sequence reads: CASSSPRGNIQYF. The CDR3 DNA reads TGTGCCAGCAGCTCGCCACGGGGAAACATTCAGTACTTC.

V and J are TRBV3-1 (or the pseudogene TRBV3-2) and TRBJ1-6; D remains unclear. The germline CDR1 and CDR2 sequences are LGHDT and YNNKEL (reference sequence). CDR3 length equals 16 residues. Trimming left V 0 bases short and J 10 bases short, with 16 bases between. CDR3 sequence: CASSQDAPGSPSPLHF. For the CDR3, the DNA is TGTGCCAGCAGCCAAGACGCCCCCGGGAGTCCCTCACCCCTCCACTTT.

This sequence joins TRBV5-1 and TRBJ2-2; D is perhaps TRBD1 (5 bases). In germline, CDR1 is SGHRS, CDR2 YFSETQ. The CDR3 extends over 15 amino acids. Trimming left V 2 bases short and J 3 bases short, with 11 bases between. The CDR3 here is CASSFQGSDTGELFF. For the CDR3, the DNA is TGCGCCAGCAGCTTTCAGGGCTCAGACACCGGGGAGCTGTTTTTT. The full variable domain, its missing parts supplied by reference TRBV5-1 and TRBJ2-2, is KAGVTQTPRYLIKTRGQQVTLSCSPISGHRSVSWYQQTPGQGLQFLFEYFSETQRNKGNFPGRFSGRQFSNSRSEMNVSTLELGDSALYLCASSFQGSDTGELFFGEGSRLTVL.

The rearrangement uses TRBV6-2 or TRBV6-3 and TRBJ2-3; TRBD1 agrees at 9 bases. With V trimmed by 2 bases and J by 2 bases, 8 bases remained unmatched. The germline V gene encodes CDR1 MNHEY and CDR2 SVGEGT. CDR3 length: 17 residues. The chain's CDR3 is CASSYDGQGTDTDTQYF. The CDR3 DNA reads TGTGCCAGCAGTTACGACGGACAGGGGACGGACACAGATACGCAGTATTTT.

This chain joins TRBV2 and TRBJ2-3; tentative D call: TRBD1 (6 bases). V was cut by 4 bases and J by 4 bases, with 15 bases left in between. Looked up from germline, CDR1 is SNHLY and CDR2 is FYNNEI. There are 15 residues in the CDR3. CDR3 loop: CASSGGTRSADTQYF. For the CDR3, the DNA is TGTGCCAGCAGTGGGGGGACAAGATCGGCAGATACGCAGTATTTT.

The V gene is TRBV7-9, the J gene TRBJ1-1, with D possibly matching TRBD1 (6 bases). Trimming left V 5 bases short and J 11 bases short, with 18 bases between. The CDR3 runs 13 residues. Germline V gene sequence: CDR1 SEHNR, CDR2 FQNEAQ (reference sequence). CDR3 DNA: TGTGCCAGCAGCCCGGTGGGGGCCGGTTGGGCTTTCTTT. Protein: CASSPVGAGWAFF.

The rearrangement joins TRBV3-1 (or the pseudogene TRBV3-2) to TRBJ1-1; no clear D gene. This CDR3 contains 15 residues. The V gene lost 0 bases and the J gene lost 1 base, with 9 bases spanning the gap. Germline CDR1 reads LGHDT; CDR2 reads YNNKEL (reference sequence). CDR3 sequence (DNA): TGTGCCAGCAGCCAAGATAACAGACAGAACACTGAAGCTTTCTTT. Its translation is CASSQDNRQNTEAFF.

V is TRBV10-2 and J is TRBJ2-5; the match to TRBD2 covers 10 bases. V lost 8 bases and J lost 4; bases outside the gene matches: 4. Germline V CDR1 and CDR2: WSHSY, SAAADI. The CDR3 has 13 amino acids. The CDR3 here is CASASGSAETQYF. CDR3 in DNA: TGCGCCAGCGCTAGCGGGAGTGCAGAGACCCAGTACTTC.

This clone appeared once. This sequence joins TRBV19 and TRBJ1-1; D call uncertain. Germline V gene data show CDR1 as LNHDA and CDR2 as SQIVND (reference sequence). Between the trimmed V and J ends, which lost 4 bases and 4 bases, there was a span of 16 bases. This CDR3 region has 15 residues. The CDR3: CASSNRDQGRTEAFF. The CDR3 nucleotides are TGTGCCAGTAGTAACCGGGATCAAGGACGCACTGAAGCTTTCTTT.

In DNA, the CDR3 is TGTGCCAGCATTGGGACTCCCGGATACACAGATACGCAGTATTTT. Its translation: CASIGTPGYTDTQYF. The V and J genes are TRBV6-6 and TRBJ2-3; a possible D gene is TRBD2 (6 bases). The CDR3 has 15 residues. Germline-derived CDR1 and CDR2 are MNHNY and SVGAGI (reference sequence). Trimming stripped 7 bases from V and 2 bases from J, with 16 bases between.

V gene TRBV5-6 combines with J gene TRBJ2-7, with 9 bases lining up with TRBD2. The CDR3 is 16 amino acids. The V segment lost 2 bases and the J segment 7 bases; nucleotides outside the gene matches: 13. Germline CDR1 SGHDT, CDR2 YYEEEE. Here the CDR3 reads CASSFIGVAGVREQYV. The CDR3 DNA follows: TGTGCCAGCAGCTTTATTGGAGTAGCGGGAGTACGGGAGCAGTACGTC.

J is TRBJ2-3 and V is TRBV5-1, with 11 positions matching TRBD1. J lost 3 bases, V lost 5 bases, and 5 bases had no gene match. The germline CDR1 and CDR2 sequences are SGHRS and YFSETQ. CDR3 length equals 15 residues. The CDR3 loop reads CASSWTGGTTDTQYF. In DNA form, the CDR3 reads TGCGCCAGCAGTTGGACAGGGGGCACGACAGATACGCAGTATTTT.

CDR3 nucleotide sequence: TGTGCCAGCGCCCGGGAGGGTAAGAACACTGAAGCTTTCTTT. Protein: CASAREGKNTEAFF. The chain combines TRBV2 with TRBJ1-1; D gene uncertain. Trimming took 8 bases from V and 1 from J, leaving 14 bases between them. The CDR3 is 14 amino acids. Germline assignment: CDR1 SNHLY and CDR2 FYNNEI.

The rearrangement joins TRBV7-9 to TRBJ1-3, with D unclear. V lost 1 base, J lost 4 bases, and 11 bases lay in between. Looked up from germline, CDR1 is SEHNR and CDR2 is FQNEAQ (reference sequence). CDR3 length: 15 residues. CDR3 loop: CASSLEGGYGNTIYF. DNA for the CDR3: TGTGCCAGCAGCTTAGAGGGAGGATACGGAAACACCATATATTTT.

The CDR3 protein is CASSYGQAATNEKLFF. CDR3 nucleotides: TGTGCCAGCAGTTACGGGCAGGCAGCAACTAATGAAAAACTGTTTTTT. This chain uses TRBV6-5 with TRBJ1-4; D unresolved. This CDR3 contains 16 residues. The germline V and J ends were trimmed by 2 bases and 0 bases, with 10 bases remaining between them. Per the germline V gene, CDR1 is MNHEY and CDR2 is SVGAGI.

The rearrangement joins TRBV20-1 to TRBJ2-1; D gene ambiguous. The CDR3 has 11 residues. With 0 bases removed from V and 16 bases from J, the gap between germline ends came to 13 bases. The germline V gene has CDR1 DFQATT and CDR2 SNEGSKA (reference sequence). Here the CDR3 DNA reads TGCAGTGCTAGAGATGTCGCTAGAAATTTCTTC. Amino acids: CSARDVARNFF.

This chain uses TRBV4-1 with TRBJ2-1; D not certain. With 4 bases removed from V and 3 bases from J, the gap between germline ends came to 7 bases. Germline V CDR1 and CDR2: MGHRA, YSYEKL. The CDR3 runs to 13 residues. DNA of the CDR3: TGCGCCAGCAGCCGCCAGAACTACAATGAGCAGTTCTTC. It is translated as CASSRQNYNEQFF.

J is TRBJ2-4 and V is TRBV4-3; D is perhaps TRBD1 (6 bases). The ends were cut back, 0 bases at V and 9 bases at J, with 21 bases in the middle. Germline values: CDR1 LGHNA, CDR2 YSLEER. This CDR3 has 17 amino acids. The CDR3 sequence: CASSQDHRERNLAIQYF. DNA of the CDR3: TGCGCCAGCAGCCAAGATCACAGGGAGCGAAATCTGGCCATTCAGTACTTC.

The chain links TRBV12-3 or TRBV12-4 to TRBJ2-3; 7 bases map to TRBD2. The V gene end was trimmed by 8 bases and the J gene end by 3 bases; junction bases not matched to a gene: 5. This CDR3 contains 13 residues. CDR3 bases: TGTGCCAGCCGGGGGGAGGTTACAGATACGCAGTATTTT. Encoded protein: CASRGEVTDTQYF.

V usage is TRBV5-8 and J usage is TRBJ2-2; TRBD2 matches at 7 bases. The CDR3 totals 16 residues. Germline CDR1 and CDR2: SGHTS and YDEGEE. V lost 2 bases and J lost 7; bases outside the gene matches: 11. CDR3 residues: CASSFVSGGSIGELFF. Here the CDR3 DNA reads TGTGCCAGCAGCTTCGTCAGCGGCGGGAGCATCGGGGAGCTGTTTTTT. The full variable domain, rest sourced from reference TRBV5-8 and TRBJ2-2, is EAGVTQSPTHLIKTRGQQATLRCSPISGHTSVYWYQQALGLGLQFLLWYDEGEERNRGNFPPRFSGRQFPNYSSELNVNALELEDSALYLCASSFVSGGSIGELFFGEGSRLTVL.

V gene TRBV24-1 combines with J gene TRBJ1-2, with D possibly matching TRBD1 (5 bases). The V gene lost 2 bases and the J gene lost 10 bases, with 22 bases spanning the gap. Looked up from germline, CDR1 is KGHDR and CDR2 is SFDVKD. The CDR3 consists of 16 residues. CDR3 coding DNA: TGTGCCACCAGTGATTCGACCAGGGCTTCTCTATTGGACTACACCTTC. Encoded protein: CATSDSTRASLLDYTF.